Presented here are 31 T cell receptor beta chains from one specimen sequenced in a study of tumor-infiltrating lymphocytes in primary liver carcinoma. A primer matching the constant region was used to make TCR beta cDNA from around 460 ng of total RNA. Slightly modified ARM-PCR, run as three nested multiplex PCR rounds, produced the TCR beta libraries. Both of the initial two PCR rounds ran for about 11 cycles and employed TRBV1-TRBV30 forward primers alongside a C-beta reverse primer. One entry per CDR3 protein results from TCRdb running MiXCR on the multiplex PCR reads. The table has roughly 120,000 distinct CDR3 sequences, 55% to 75% seen once. Investigators took RNA and DNA out together from 20-30 mg of unsorted bulk tissue. The sample comprised liver tumor tissue from sampling region 3. Subset here: tumor region T3, left-lateral pole. The receptors originated from a woman aged 60-75 years with primary liver carcinoma and hepatitis B virus infection.

The rearrangement uses TRBV24-1 and TRBJ2-1; a possible D gene is TRBD1 (5 bases). V was clipped by 4 bases and J by 2 bases, with 8 bases between them. Germline CDR1 is KGHDR and CDR2 is SFDVKD. CDR3 length: 14 residues. The CDR3 loop reads CATSDRAAYNEQFF. The CDR3 coding sequence is TGTGCCACCAGTGACAGGGCGGCCTACAATGAGCAGTTCTTC.

The gene calls are TRBV28 and TRBJ2-1; TRBD2 agrees at 7 bases. Germline CDR1 reads MDHEN; CDR2 reads SYDVKM. The CDR3 runs to 16 residues. The CDR3 coding sequence is TGTGTCAGTAGTTTTTCGGGGAGGGCCATCTGCAATGAGCAGTTCTTC. Residues: CVSSFSGRAICNEQFF.

In the case of this clonotype: At one of its ends the junction is not consistent with the germline gene, which may arise from a read error. The chain is built from TRBV6-1 and TRBJ2-7, with a weak D call TRBD2 (5 bases). The CDR3 has 15 residues. CDR1 MNHNS and CDR2 SASEGT come from the germline V gene. The CDR3 is CDSSEVGGCAYEQYF. The CDR3 DNA reads TGTGACAGCAGTGAAGTGGGCGGGTGTGCCTACGAGCAGTACTTC.

Worth noting for this clonotype: This clone may be a read error of a much larger clone one base away. The chain uses TRBV10-2 and TRBJ2-2; either TRBD1 or TRBD2 may fit D (5 bases each). The germline gives CDR1 WSHSY, CDR2 SAAADI. This CDR3 contains 13 residues. CDR3 in amino acids: CASSDWTTGELLF. The CDR3 region has the DNA TGCGCCAGCAGTGATTGGACAACCGGGGAGCTGCTTTTT.

This clonotype came up once. This clone may be a read error of a much larger clone one base away. V and J are TRBV6-1 and TRBJ2-2; 7 bases agree with TRBD2. Germline CDR1 reads MNHNS; CDR2 reads SASEGT. The CDR3 spans 15 residues. With 6 bases clipped from V and 4 bases from J, the junction kept 8 bases outside the gene matches. The DNA of the CDR3 is TGTGCCAGCAGCTCACGGGGGGTGGCCACCGGGGAGCTGTTTTTT. This encodes CASSSRGVATGELFF.

V is TRBV5-1 and J is TRBJ2-1; the D gene is possibly TRBD2 (5 bases). The germline V and J ends were trimmed by 4 bases and 0 bases, with 11 bases remaining between them. The length of the CDR3 is 15 residues. Germline-derived CDR1 and CDR2 are SGHRS and YFSETQ. The CDR3 here is CASSPSGSSYNEQFF. In nucleotides, the CDR3 is TGCGCCAGCAGCCCTTCGGGGAGCTCCTACAATGAGCAGTTCTTC.

In this sample, this clonotype turned up many times. The rearrangement links TRBV6-6 to TRBJ1-3, with 8 bases lining up with TRBD1. The germline V gene has CDR1 MNHNY and CDR2 SVGAGI (reference sequence). This CDR3 spans 14 amino acids. The J segment lost 7 bases and the V segment lost 5 bases, leaving 7 bases of the junction unmatched. CDR3 DNA: TGTGCCAGCAGTCAGGGACAGGCGGTCAACACCATATATTTT. This translates into CASSQGQAVNTIYF.

This clonotype was detected many times. This rearrangement joins TRBV6-5 to TRBJ1-2; the match to TRBD1 covers 7 bases. V lost 6 bases to trimming and J lost 4 bases; unmatched junction nucleotides: 2. The germline CDR1 and CDR2 sequences are MNHEY and SVGAGI. The CDR3 loop spans 12 amino acids. The CDR3 spells CASSPGGYGYTF. Written as DNA, the CDR3 is TGTGCCAGCAGCCCAGGGGGCTATGGCTACACCTTC.

Comment on this clonotype: The junction departs from the called germline gene at one end, perhaps through a read error. The chain's CDR3 is CASSQVGEAGNNQYF. CDR3 DNA sequence: TGCGCCAGCAGCCAAGTCGGCGAGGCGGGGAACAATCAGTACTTC. This rearrangement joins TRBV4-1 to TRBJ2-4; D might be TRBD2 (6 bases). The CDR3 spans 15 residues. The germline gives CDR1 MGHRA, CDR2 YSYEKL.

This clonotype was seen at least ten times. The rearrangement joins TRBV6-6 to TRBJ1-2; possible D gene TRBD1, 6 bases. Looked up from germline, CDR1 is MNHNY and CDR2 is SVGAGI (reference sequence). This CDR3 is 14 amino acids long. The V end lost 4 bases, the J end lost 2 bases, and 11 bases lay between the germline ends. CDR3 DNA sequence: TGTGCCAGCAGTTTGGGACACGAAAACTATGGCTACACCTTC. It yields the protein CASSLGHENYGYTF.

Concerning this clonotype itself: Germline is not matched at one junction end, which may reflect a read error. V usage is TRBV12-3 or TRBV12-4 and J usage is TRBJ2-2; no clear D. The CDR3 has 15 residues. The CDR3 loop reads CASSYTWPNTVELFF. CDR3 bases: TGTGCCAGCAGCTATACATGGCCGAACACCGTGGAGCTGTTTTTT.

The chain links TRBV5-1 to TRBJ1-2; D possibly corresponds to TRBD1 (6 bases). This CDR3 has 13 amino acids. From germline, CDR1 is SGHRS and CDR2 YFSETQ. The V and J ends lost 7 bases and 2 bases respectively, with 12 bases between them. CDR3 nucleotides: TGCGCCAGCTGCTCAACAGGGAACTATGGCTACACCTTC. Protein product: CASCSTGNYGYTF. The full variable domain, in which reference TRBV5-1 and TRBJ1-2 provide the parts outside the CDR3, is KAGVTQTPRYLIKTRGQQVTLSCSPISGHRSVSWYQQTPGQGLQFLFEYFSETQRNKGNFPGRFSGRQFSNSRSEMNVSTLELGDSALYLCASCSTGNYGYTFGSGTRLTVV.

Points on this clonotype: One end of the junction varies from germline; a read error may be responsible. The chain links TRBV14 to TRBJ2-2; TRBD2 agrees at 10 bases. Germline V CDR1 and CDR2: SGHDN, FVKESK. The CDR3 length is 14 residues. CDR3 sequence: CVSRTSGYAGELFF. In nucleotides, the CDR3 is TGTGTCAGCAGGACTAGCGGATATGCCGGGGAGCTGTTTTTT.

This clonotype was seen at least ten times. The chain has TRBV14 and TRBJ1-2, with D hard to call. The CDR3 contains 12 residues. V lost 6 bases and J lost 7, with 12 bases in between. Germline CDR1 is SGHDN and CDR2 is FVKESK. CDR3 coding DNA: TGTGCCAGCAGTCAGACTGGGGTTGGCTACACCTTC. Translated, it gives CASSQTGVGYTF.

This clonotype was seen a single time. Without the conserved terminal phenylalanine or tryptophan, this CDR3 likely stems from a read error. The rearrangement uses TRBV29-1 and TRBJ2-7; D possibly corresponds to TRBD2 (5 bases). The CDR3 consists of 13 residues. From germline, CDR1 is SQVTM and CDR2 ANQGSEA. The CDR3, as DNA: TGTAGCGTTGAGTTGGGCAGCTCCTACGAGCAGTACCTC. Residues: CSVELGSSYEQYL.

As to this clonotype: The germline gene is not matched at one end of the junction; a read error may be the cause. The chain joins TRBV28 to TRBJ2-7; D might be TRBD1 or TRBD2, each matching 6 bases. Germline V lookup: CDR1 MDHEN, CDR2 SYDVKM. The CDR3 totals 13 residues. The DNA of the CDR3 is TGTGCCACAACTTCGGGGGCTGGCTACGTGCAGTACTTC. It encodes CATTSGAGYVQYF. The variable domain in full, with the rest retrieved from reference TRBV28 and TRBJ2-7, is DVKVTQSSRYLVKRTGEKVFLECVQDMDHENMFWYRQDPGLGLRLIYFSYDVKMKEKGDIPEGYSVSREKKERFSLILESASTNQTSMYLCATTSGAGYVQYFGPGTRLTVT.

This clonotype was observed a few times. This may come from a read error, since a much larger clone is one base off. Because the CDR3's place on the DNA is in doubt, the DNA is left out and the CDR3 is given as listed by TCRdb. The rearrangement links TRBV4-1 to TRBJ1-2; TRBD1, the table's D call, lacks a check against the DNA. CDR1 is MGHRA, CDR2 YSYEKL, per germline. The CDR3 adds up to 21 amino acids, both ends counted. CDR3 sequence: CASSPHLIVGTGTIANYGYIF.

A remark on this clonotype: A clone one base away is much larger, so this may be a read error. The chain combines TRBV7-9 with TRBJ1-1; weak D call: TRBD1 (6 bases). From germline, CDR1 is SEHNR and CDR2 FQNEAQ (reference sequence). The CDR3 has 14 amino acids. The germline V and J ends were trimmed by 5 bases and 3 bases, with 13 bases remaining between them. The CDR3 region is CASSVNRVDTEAFF. The CDR3 DNA reads TGTGCCAGCAGCGTGAACAGGGTGGACACTGAAGCTTTCTTT.

On this clonotype: Since no conserved phenylalanine or tryptophan closes the CDR3, a read error is the likely cause. No DNA is shown, since the ends of the CDR3 on it are uncertain; the CDR3 is the one TCRdb lists. The chain carries TRBV11-3 and TRBJ2-3. The CDR3 has 14 residues if both end residues are counted. The germline gives CDR1 SGHNT, CDR2 YENEEA. CDR3 sequence reads: CASIFRTSTDTRYV.

Note on this clonotype: This clone may be a read error of a much larger clone one base away. V gene TRBV6-6 combines with J gene TRBJ2-7; D gene uncertain. V lost 10 bases to trimming and J lost 0 bases, with 16 bases between them. CDR3 length: 14 residues. The V gene's germline CDR1 is MNHNY and CDR2 SVGAGI (reference sequence). CDR3 loop: CANTLDRSSYEQYF. The CDR3, as DNA: TGTGCCAACACCCTAGACCGAAGCTCCTACGAGCAGTACTTC.

In its sample, this clonotype was seen many times. The chain recombines TRBV28 with TRBJ2-5; D unresolved. V was pared by 6 bases and J by 5 bases, with 13 bases between. The CDR3 length is 13 residues. Germline CDR1 is MDHEN and CDR2 is SYDVKM. The DNA of the CDR3 is TGTGCCAGCAGGCAAGGAGCCCGGGAGACCCAGTACTTC. Translated, it gives CASRQGARETQYF. The full variable domain, with the rest looked up from reference TRBV28 and TRBJ2-5, is DVKVTQSSRYLVKRTGEKVFLECVQDMDHENMFWYRQDPGLGLRLIYFSYDVKMKEKGDIPEGYSVSREKKERFSLILESASTNQTSMYLCASRQGARETQYFGPGTRLLVL.

A note on this clonotype: One end of the junction fails to match germline, which may point to a read error. This chain connects TRBV7-8 to TRBJ2-6; a weak D match, TRBD1 (5 bases). This CDR3 comprises 16 residues. CDR1 SGHVS and CDR2 FQNEAQ come from the germline V gene. The CDR3 here is CASSLDRVSGANVLSF. In DNA, the CDR3 is TGTGCCAGCAGCTTAGACAGAGTGTCTGGGGCCAACGTCCTGAGTTTC.

This clonotype appeared many times. This rearrangement joins TRBV12-3 or TRBV12-4 to TRBJ1-2; D not resolved. Trimming took off 1 base at V and 1 base at J, with 13 bases between the two ends. The CDR3 has 16 amino acids. The CDR3 sequence: CASSLGPGGINYGYTF. As DNA, the CDR3 is TGTGCCAGCAGTTTAGGTCCTGGCGGGATTAACTATGGCTACACCTTC.

In the case of this clonotype: The junction departs from germline at one end; a sequencing error may be responsible. The chain employs TRBV11-2 and TRBJ2-5; D possibly uses TRBD1 or TRBD2 (5 bases each). Germline CDR1 is SGHAT and CDR2 is FQNNGV. This CDR3 has 12 residues. CDR3 in DNA: TGCGCCAGCAGCTTCGGGGCGGCGACCGTATACTTC. This gives the protein CASSFGAATVYF.

To note about this clonotype: One junction end does not reproduce the germline sequence, and a read error may be involved. The chain employs TRBV7-8 and TRBJ2-7, with 10 bases fitting TRBD2. CDR1 is SGHVS and CDR2 is FQNEAQ in the germline V gene. This CDR3 comprises 15 residues. Here the CDR3 DNA reads TGTACCAGCAGCTTAGAACTAGCGGGGTACAACGAGCAATACTTC. Protein: CTSSLELAGYNEQYF.

The sample holds one count of this clonotype. Relative to the germline gene, one junction end is altered; a read error may explain this. The J gene is TRBJ2-3, the V gene TRBV11-3; a weak D match, TRBD2 (5 bases). The CDR3 loop spans 14 amino acids. CDR1 is SGHNT and CDR2 is YENEEA in the germline V gene. Here the CDR3 reads CASSFKTNTDTQYF. Here the CDR3 DNA reads TGTGCCAGCAGCTTCAAGACTAACACAGATACACAGTATTTT. The full variable domain, completed using reference TRBV11-3 and TRBJ2-3, is EAGVVQSPRYKIIEKKQPVAFWCNPISGHNTLYWYLQNLGQGPELLIRYENEEAVDDSQLPKDRFSAERLKGVDSTLKIQPAELGDSAVYLCASSFKTNTDTQYFGPGTRLTVL.

This clonotype was recorded many times. The J gene is TRBJ2-3, the V gene TRBV5-8, with 12 bases matching TRBD2. The CDR3 is 15 residues long. Germline V lookup: CDR1 SGHTS, CDR2 YDEGEE. J gave up 7 bases and V 4 bases, and 7 bases lay outside the gene matches. This CDR3 is CASSRGLAGSHTQYF. DNA for the CDR3: TGTGCCAGCAGCCGAGGACTAGCGGGGTCCCATACGCAGTATTTT.

The chain employs TRBV5-1 and TRBJ1-1, with D possibly being TRBD1 (5 bases). Trimming took off 1 base at V and 6 bases at J, with 16 bases between the two ends. The germline V gene has CDR1 SGHRS and CDR2 YFSETQ. The length of the CDR3 is 15 residues. The CDR3 loop is CASSLTGGARSEAFF. The CDR3, as DNA: TGCGCCAGCAGCTTGACCGGAGGGGCAAGGTCTGAAGCTTTCTTT.

As for this clonotype: This clone may be a read error of a much larger clone one base away. J is TRBJ2-1 and V is TRBV6-5; 9 bases fit TRBD2. Germline V gene lookup returns CDR1 MNHEY and CDR2 SVGAGI. The CDR3 totals 14 residues. CDR3 loop: CANSSGLARVQQFF. The CDR3 DNA reads as TGTGCCAACAGTTCAGGACTAGCGCGAGTCCAGCAGTTCTTC.

In regard to this clonotype: A read error may explain this, as a much larger clone is one base away. V and J are TRBV6-6 and TRBJ2-3, with D possibly being TRBD2 (5 bases). Trimming stripped 6 bases from V and 1 base from J, with 14 bases between. CDR1 is MNHNY and CDR2 is SVGAGI in the germline V gene (reference sequence). The CDR3 runs 15 residues. CDR3 nucleotide sequence: TGTGCCAGCAGAGTACGGGATACCCGCACAGATACGCAGTATTTT. It translates to CASRVRDTRTDTQYF.

Ten or more counts support this clonotype. At one of its ends the junction is not consistent with the germline gene, which may arise from a read error. The genes are TRBV7-8 and TRBJ1-5, with D perhaps TRBD1 (6 bases). Germline values: CDR1 SGHVS, CDR2 FQNEAQ. The CDR3 contains 15 residues. CDR3 region: CASSIATGLGQPQHF. The CDR3 nucleotides are TGTGCCAGCAGCATAGCAACAGGGTTGGGGCAGCCCCAGCATTTT.